This TCR beta chain was documented in a study of cytomegalovirus exposure and HLA in healthy donors. A note on this clone: Its antigen is not identified.

The PCR made use of 60 Vbeta and 13 Jbeta primers. Clones were read by immunoSEQ multiplex PCR, and TCRdb kept only the in-frame ones, dropping some. The sample comprises under 140,000 clones, around 80% of which are singletons, and roughly 13% rests with the top ten. Study observations and caveats: Most TCR sequences showed up rarely, but some public TCRs showed up in many donors. A missense variant in DCLRE1C was later tied to TCR beta V- and J-gene trimming. Researchers reported that a few CMV-associated chains were confirmed in vitro as CMV antigen-specific.

This CDR3 is 15 amino acids long. Trimming cost V 5 bases and J 9 bases; bases outside gene matches: 12. Germline V gene sequence: CDR1 SGHAT, CDR2 FQDESV (reference sequence). The receptor was isolated from a man younger than 45 in good health and CMV-seropositive. The chain couples TRBV11-1 to TRBJ2-1; 8 bases match TRBD2. The sequencing input was PBMCs. CDR3 region: CASSTHSAGGAEQFF. In DNA form, the CDR3 reads TGTGCCAGCAGCACGCACTCCGCGGGGGGTGCTGAGCAGTTCTTC.